This T cell receptor (beta chain) was documented in a study of molecular identifiers for immune sequencing clone quantification. This clonotype has at least ten counts. The antigen remains unidentified. V was trimmed by 0 bases and J by 2 bases, leaving 11 bases between them. The CDR3 is 16 residues long. Per germline, CDR1 KGHSH and CDR2 LQKENI. TCRdb fed the PCR reads into MiXCR, producing one record per CDR3 protein. Here the sample spans about 40,000 distinct CDR3 sequences, roughly 21% being singletons. Regarding the study as a whole: With a barcode shared among identical TCR molecules, highly expanded clone sizes could be underestimated.

The sequenced material came from naive CD8+ T cells from blood, with Jurkat cell RNA spiked in. The subset here: FACS-sorted CD8+CD4-CCR7+CD45RA+ naive T cells. The receptor's source is a human donor in good health. Some libraries in this study had Jurkat cell RNA spiked in. The V and J genes are TRBV18 and TRBJ1-3; D gene unclear. The CDR3 coding sequence is TGTGCCAGCTCACCACCGACTGATCCAGCTGGAAACACCATATATTTT. Its protein is CASSPPTDPAGNTIYF.